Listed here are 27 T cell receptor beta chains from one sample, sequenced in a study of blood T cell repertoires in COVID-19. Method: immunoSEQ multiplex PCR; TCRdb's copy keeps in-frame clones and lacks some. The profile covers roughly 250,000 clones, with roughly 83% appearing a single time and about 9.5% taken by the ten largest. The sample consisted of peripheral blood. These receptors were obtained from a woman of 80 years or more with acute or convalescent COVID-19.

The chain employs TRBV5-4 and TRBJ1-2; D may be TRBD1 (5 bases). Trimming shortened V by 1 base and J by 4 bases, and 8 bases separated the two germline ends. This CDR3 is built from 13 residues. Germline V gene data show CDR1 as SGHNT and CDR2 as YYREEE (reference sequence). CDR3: CASSLNRFYGYTF. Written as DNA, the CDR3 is TGTGCCAGCAGCTTGAACAGGTTCTATGGCTACACCTTC.

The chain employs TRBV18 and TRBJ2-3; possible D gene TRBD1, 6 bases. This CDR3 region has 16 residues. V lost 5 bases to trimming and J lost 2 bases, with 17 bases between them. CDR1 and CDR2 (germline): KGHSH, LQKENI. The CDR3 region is CASSATKDSYTDTQYF. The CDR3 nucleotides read TGTGCCAGCTCAGCTACGAAGGACAGCTACACAGATACGCAGTATTTT.

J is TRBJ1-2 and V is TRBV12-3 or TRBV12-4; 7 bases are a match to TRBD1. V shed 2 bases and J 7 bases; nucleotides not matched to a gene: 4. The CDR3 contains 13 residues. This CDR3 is CASSLSRGSGYTF. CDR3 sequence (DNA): TGTGCCAGCAGTTTAAGCAGGGGGAGTGGCTACACCTTC.

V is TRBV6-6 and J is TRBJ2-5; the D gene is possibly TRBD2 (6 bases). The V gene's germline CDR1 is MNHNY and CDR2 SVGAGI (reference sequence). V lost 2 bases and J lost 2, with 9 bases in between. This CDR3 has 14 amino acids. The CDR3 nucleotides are TGTGCCAGCAGTTACGGGGGGTTGCAAGAGACCCAGTACTTC. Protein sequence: CASSYGGLQETQYF.

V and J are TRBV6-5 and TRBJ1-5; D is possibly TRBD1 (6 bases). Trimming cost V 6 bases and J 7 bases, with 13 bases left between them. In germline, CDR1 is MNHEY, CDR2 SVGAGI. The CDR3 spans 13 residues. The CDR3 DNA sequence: TGTGCCAGCAGCCCAACAGGGATCCAGCCCCAGCATTTT. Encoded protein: CASSPTGIQPQHF.

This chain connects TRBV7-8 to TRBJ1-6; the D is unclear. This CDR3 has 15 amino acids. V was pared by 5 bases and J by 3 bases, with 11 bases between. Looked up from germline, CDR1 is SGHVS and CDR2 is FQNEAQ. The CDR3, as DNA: TGTGCCAGCAGCAAAGACGGAGTCTATAATTCACCCCTCCACTTT. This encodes CASSKDGVYNSPLHF. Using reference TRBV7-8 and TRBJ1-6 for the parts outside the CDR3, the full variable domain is GAGVSQSPRYKVAKRGQDVALRCDPISGHVSLFWYQQALGQGPEFLTYFQNEAQLDKSGLPSDRFFAERPEGSVSTLKIQRTQQEDSAVYLCASSKDGVYNSPLHFGNGTRLTVT.

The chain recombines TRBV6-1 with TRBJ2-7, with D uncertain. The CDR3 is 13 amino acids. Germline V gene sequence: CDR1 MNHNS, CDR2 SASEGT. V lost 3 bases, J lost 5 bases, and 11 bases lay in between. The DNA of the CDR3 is TGTGCCAGCAGTGATTTTTCAATCCACGAGCAGTACTTC. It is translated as CASSDFSIHEQYF.

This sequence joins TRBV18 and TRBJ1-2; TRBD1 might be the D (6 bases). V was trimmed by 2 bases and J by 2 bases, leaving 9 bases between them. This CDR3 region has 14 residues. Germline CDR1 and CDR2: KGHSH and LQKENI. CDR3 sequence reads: CASSPSGENYGYTF. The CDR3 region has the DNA TGTGCCAGCTCACCATCAGGGGAGAACTATGGCTACACCTTC.

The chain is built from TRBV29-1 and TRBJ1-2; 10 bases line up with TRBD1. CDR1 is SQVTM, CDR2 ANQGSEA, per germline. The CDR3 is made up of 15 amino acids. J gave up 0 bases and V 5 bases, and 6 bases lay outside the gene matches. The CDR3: CSVSGTGATNYGYTF. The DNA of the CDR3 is TGCAGCGTTTCCGGGACAGGGGCAACTAACTATGGCTACACCTTC.

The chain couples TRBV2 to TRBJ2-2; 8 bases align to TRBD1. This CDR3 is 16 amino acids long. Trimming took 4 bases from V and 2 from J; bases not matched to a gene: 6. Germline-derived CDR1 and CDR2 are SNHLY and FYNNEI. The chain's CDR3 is CASSAPGQVNTGELFF. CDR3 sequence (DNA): TGTGCCAGCAGTGCTCCGGGACAGGTTAACACCGGGGAGCTGTTTTTT.

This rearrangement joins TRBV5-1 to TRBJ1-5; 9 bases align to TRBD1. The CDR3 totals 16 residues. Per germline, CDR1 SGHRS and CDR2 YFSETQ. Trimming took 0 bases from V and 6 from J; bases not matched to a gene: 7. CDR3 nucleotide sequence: TGCGCCAGCAGCTTGGTCGGGACAGGGAACGGTCAGCCCCAGCATTTT. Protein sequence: CASSLVGTGNGQPQHF. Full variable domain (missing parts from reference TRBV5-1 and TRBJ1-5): KAGVTQTPRYLIKTRGQQVTLSCSPISGHRSVSWYQQTPGQGLQFLFEYFSETQRNKGNFPGRFSGRQFSNSRSEMNVSTLELGDSALYLCASSLVGTGNGQPQHFGDGTRLSIL.

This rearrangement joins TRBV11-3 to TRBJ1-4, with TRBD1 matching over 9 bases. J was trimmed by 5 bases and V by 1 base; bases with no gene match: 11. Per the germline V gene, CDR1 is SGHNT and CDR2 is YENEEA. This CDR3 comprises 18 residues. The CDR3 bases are TGTGCCAGCAGCTTAGTATGCCCCGACAGGGGGACGAATGAAAAACTGTTTTTT. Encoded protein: CASSLVCPDRGTNEKLFF.

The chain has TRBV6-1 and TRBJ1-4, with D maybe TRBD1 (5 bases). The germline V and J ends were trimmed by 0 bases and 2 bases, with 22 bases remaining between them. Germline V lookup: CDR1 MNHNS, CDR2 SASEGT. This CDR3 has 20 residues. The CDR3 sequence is CASSEAEGRAGRATNEKLFF. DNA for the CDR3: TGTGCCAGCAGTGAAGCAGAGGGTCGGGCAGGGAGGGCGACTAATGAAAAACTGTTTTTT.

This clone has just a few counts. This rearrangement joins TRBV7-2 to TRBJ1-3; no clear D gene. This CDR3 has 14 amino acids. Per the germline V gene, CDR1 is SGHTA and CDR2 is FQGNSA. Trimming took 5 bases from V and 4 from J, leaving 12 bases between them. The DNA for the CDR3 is TGTGCCAGCAGCCTGGTTTTTGGCGGAAACACCATATATTTT. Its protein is CASSLVFGGNTIYF.

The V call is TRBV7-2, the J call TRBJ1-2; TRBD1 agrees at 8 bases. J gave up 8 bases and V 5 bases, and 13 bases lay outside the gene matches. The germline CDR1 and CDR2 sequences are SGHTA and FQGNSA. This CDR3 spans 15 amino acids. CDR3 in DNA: TGTGCCAGCAGCGAACCCGGGACAGGAACCCCGGGCTACACCTTC. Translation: CASSEPGTGTPGYTF.

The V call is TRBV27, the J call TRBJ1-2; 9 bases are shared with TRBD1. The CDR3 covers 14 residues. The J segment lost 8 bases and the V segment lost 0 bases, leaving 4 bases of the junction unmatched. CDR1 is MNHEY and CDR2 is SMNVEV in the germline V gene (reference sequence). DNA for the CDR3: TGTGCCAGCAGTTTATCGGGGACAGGGATGGGCTACACCTTC. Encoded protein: CASSLSGTGMGYTF.

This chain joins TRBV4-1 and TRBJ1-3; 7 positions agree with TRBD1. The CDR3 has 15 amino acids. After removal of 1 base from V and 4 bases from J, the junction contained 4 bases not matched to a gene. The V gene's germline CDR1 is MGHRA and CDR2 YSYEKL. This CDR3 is CASSQVRGPGNTIYF. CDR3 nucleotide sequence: TGCGCCAGCAGCCAAGTTAGGGGGCCGGGAAACACCATATATTTT.

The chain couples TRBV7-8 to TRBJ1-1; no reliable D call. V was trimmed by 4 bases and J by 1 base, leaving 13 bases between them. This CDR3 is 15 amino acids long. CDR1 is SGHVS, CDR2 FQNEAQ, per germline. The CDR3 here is CASSSVPQANTEAFF. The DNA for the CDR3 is TGTGCCAGCAGCTCCGTTCCGCAGGCGAACACTGAAGCTTTCTTT.

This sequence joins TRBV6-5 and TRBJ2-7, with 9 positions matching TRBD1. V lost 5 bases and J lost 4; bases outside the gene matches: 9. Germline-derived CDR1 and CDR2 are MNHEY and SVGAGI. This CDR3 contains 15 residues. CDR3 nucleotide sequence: TGTGCCAGCAGTCTCCAGCCGGGACAGGGTTACGAGCAGTACTTC. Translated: CASSLQPGQGYEQYF.

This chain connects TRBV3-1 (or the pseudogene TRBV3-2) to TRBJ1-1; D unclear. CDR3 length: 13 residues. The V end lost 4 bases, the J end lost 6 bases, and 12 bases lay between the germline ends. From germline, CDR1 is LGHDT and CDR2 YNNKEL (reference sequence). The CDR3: CASSPPGVAEAFF. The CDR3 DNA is TGTGCCAGCAGCCCACCGGGAGTGGCTGAAGCTTTCTTT.

CDR3 protein: CASSPNRDQPQHF. The CDR3 nucleotides are TGTGCCAGCAGCCCCAACAGGGATCAGCCCCAGCATTTT. This sequence joins TRBV12-3 or TRBV12-4 and TRBJ1-5, with a tentative D call TRBD1 (6 bases). The V and J ends lost 6 bases and 5 bases respectively, with 11 bases between them. This CDR3 has 13 residues.

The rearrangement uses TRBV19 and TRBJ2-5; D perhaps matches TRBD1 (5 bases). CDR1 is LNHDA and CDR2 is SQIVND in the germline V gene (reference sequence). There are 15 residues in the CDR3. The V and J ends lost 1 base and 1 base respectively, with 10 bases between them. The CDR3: CASSIGSQGQETQYF. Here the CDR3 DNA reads TGTGCCAGTAGTATAGGTTCCCAGGGCCAAGAGACCCAGTACTTC.

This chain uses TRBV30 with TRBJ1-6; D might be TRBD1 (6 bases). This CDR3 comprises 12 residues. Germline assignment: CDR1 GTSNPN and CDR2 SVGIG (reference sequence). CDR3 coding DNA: TGTGCTTCGGACAGCAATAATTCACCCCTCCACTTT. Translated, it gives CASDSNNSPLHF.

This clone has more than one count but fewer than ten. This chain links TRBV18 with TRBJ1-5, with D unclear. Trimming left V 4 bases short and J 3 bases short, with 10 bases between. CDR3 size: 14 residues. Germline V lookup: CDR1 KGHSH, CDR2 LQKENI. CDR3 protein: CASSRTENNQPQHF. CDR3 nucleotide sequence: TGTGCCAGCTCACGAACAGAAAACAATCAGCCCCAGCATTTT.

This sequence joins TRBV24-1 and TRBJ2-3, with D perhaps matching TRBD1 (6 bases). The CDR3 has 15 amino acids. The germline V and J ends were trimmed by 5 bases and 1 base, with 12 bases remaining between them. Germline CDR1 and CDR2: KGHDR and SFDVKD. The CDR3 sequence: CATSGDRSGTDTQYF. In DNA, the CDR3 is TGTGCCACCAGTGGTGACAGGAGTGGCACAGATACGCAGTATTTT.

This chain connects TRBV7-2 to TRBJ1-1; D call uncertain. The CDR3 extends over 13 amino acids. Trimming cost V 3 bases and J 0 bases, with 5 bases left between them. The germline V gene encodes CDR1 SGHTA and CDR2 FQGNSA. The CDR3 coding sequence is TGTGCCAGCAGCTTGGCCCTGAACACTGAAGCTTTCTTT. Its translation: CASSLALNTEAFF.

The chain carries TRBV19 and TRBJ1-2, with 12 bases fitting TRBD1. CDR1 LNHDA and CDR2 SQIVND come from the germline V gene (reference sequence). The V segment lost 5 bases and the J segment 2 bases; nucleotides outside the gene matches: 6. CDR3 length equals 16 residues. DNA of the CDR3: TGTGCCAGTAGTGCCCGGGACAGGGGGCGCAACTATGGCTACACCTTC. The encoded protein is CASSARDRGRNYGYTF.